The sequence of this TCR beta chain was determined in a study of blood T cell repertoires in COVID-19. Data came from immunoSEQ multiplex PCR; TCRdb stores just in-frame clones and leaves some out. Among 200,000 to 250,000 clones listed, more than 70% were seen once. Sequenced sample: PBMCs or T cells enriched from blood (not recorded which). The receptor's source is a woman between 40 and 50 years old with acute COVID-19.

The CDR3 sequence: CSVAGTGGNEQFF. CDR3 coding DNA: TGCAGCGTCGCCGGGACAGGGGGCAATGAGCAGTTCTTC. The chain is built from TRBV29-1 and TRBJ2-1; 11 bases agree with TRBD1. The CDR3 extends over 13 amino acids. Trimming at V came to 6 bases and at J to 6 bases, leaving 4 bases not matched to a gene. Germline V CDR1 and CDR2: SQVTM, ANQGSEA.